Each of the 3 T cell receptor beta chains below was sequenced from the same sample in a study of CD8 T cells in Susac syndrome. The RNA, about 0.5 to 1 ug, was put through reverse transcription using random hexamers. TCRdb reprocessed the immunoSEQ multiplex PCR reads via MiXCR and lists one record per CDR3 protein. The table records under 150,000 distinct CDR3 sequences, 95% of them present only once. What was sequenced was CD4+ T cells from PBMCs. The receptors were sampled from a human donor with Susac syndrome.

This clonotype was picked up one time. This sequence joins TRBV20-1 and TRBJ2-7; 8 bases line up with TRBD1. Germline CDR1 DFQATT, CDR2 SNEGSKA (reference sequence). The CDR3 runs to 12 residues. Losses at the gene ends were 7 bases for V and 5 bases for J; bases not matched to a gene: 7. The CDR3 is CSGTGNIHEQYF. The CDR3 DNA is TGCAGTGGGACAGGGAATATCCACGAGCAGTACTTC.

This clonotype was recorded a few times. This chain links TRBV29-1 with TRBJ2-5; no definite D call. With 8 bases removed from V and 5 bases from J, the gap between germline ends came to 6 bases. There are 9 residues in the CDR3. The germline V gene has CDR1 SQVTM and CDR2 ANQGSEA. The CDR3 is CSPMETQYF. CDR3 in DNA: TGCAGCCCGATGGAGACCCAGTACTTC.

The chain carries TRBV12-3 or TRBV12-4 and TRBJ2-5; D could derive from TRBD1 or TRBD2 (6 bases each). V lost 7 bases, J lost 3 bases, and 24 bases lay in between. The CDR3 extends over 17 amino acids. CDR3 coding DNA: TGTGCCAGCACCCTCACAGGGATCGCGGGGCAGGAAGAGACCCAGTACTTC. It specifies CASTLTGIAGQEETQYF.